These 6 T cell receptor beta chains share one sample of origin, sequenced in a study of blood T cells in healthy people across ages (dated by TCRdb to 2013 to 2016). Receptors were amplified or captured by 5' RACE. Sequencing relied on an Illumina HiSeq 2500. A second PCR of roughly 7 to 12 cycles was run with a J-beta primer mix and a sample-barcoded 5' primer. Starting from the raw public reads, TCRdb applied fastp trimming at Q25, assembled clones with MiXCR and retained in-frame beta chains. Each CDR3 protein appears once, grouped with its most common genes and DNA. The sample table lists roughly 800,000 distinct CDR3 sequences, 58% of them with a count of one. The ten largest make up 22% of the sample. Sequenced material: blood. Source of these receptors: a man aged 25 to 40 in good health.

The chain uses TRBV7-2 and TRBJ1-5, with TRBD1 matching 8 bases. Germline CDR1 and CDR2: SGHTA and FQGNSA. This CDR3 has 14 residues. Trimming removed 7 bases from V and 6 bases from J; junction bases left unmatched: 8. The CDR3 DNA is TGTGCCAGCACCACAGGGGGGAGAGGTCAGCCCCAGCATTTT. It specifies CASTTGGRGQPQHF.

This clonotype was seen a handful of times. The chain carries TRBV28 and TRBJ2-7; D ambiguous. Germline loops: CDR1 MDHEN, CDR2 SYDVKM. Trimming shortened V by 6 bases and J by 5 bases, and 14 bases separated the two germline ends. CDR3 length: 13 amino acids. The CDR3 bases are TGTGCCAGCAGAGGCGGCTGGAAAGACGAGCAGTACTTC. The encoded protein is CASRGGWKDEQYF.

This clonotype has just one count. The chain is built from TRBV29-1 and TRBJ2-3; D perhaps matches TRBD1 (5 bases). The CDR3 covers 16 residues. Germline V gives CDR1 SQVTM, CDR2 ANQGSEA. Trimming shortened V by 0 bases and J by 0 bases, and 13 bases separated the two germline ends. CDR3 nucleotides: TGCAGCGTTGAAGATTGGGCGACAGATAGCACAGATACGCAGTATTTT. Protein sequence: CSVEDWATDSTDTQYF.

This chain uses TRBV6-1 with TRBJ2-5; D is possibly TRBD2 (6 bases). Trimming stripped 7 bases from V and 0 bases from J, with 15 bases between. CDR3 length: 15 amino acids. Germline V gene data show CDR1 as MNHNS and CDR2 as SASEGT. Here the CDR3 reads CASTAGPLNQETQYF. Written as DNA, the CDR3 is TGTGCCAGCACGGCGGGGCCCTTGAACCAAGAGACCCAGTACTTC.

CDR3 loop: CASMRESSPLHF. The DNA for the CDR3 is TGTGCCAGCATGAGAGAGAGTTCACCCCTCCACTTT. This chain joins TRBV2 and TRBJ1-6; D is unclear. V lost 7 bases and J 9 bases, leaving 10 bases between the germline ends. Germline V gene data show CDR1 as SNHLY and CDR2 as FYNNEI. This CDR3 comprises 12 residues.

The chain is built from TRBV12-3 or TRBV12-4 and TRBJ2-1; 8 bases line up with TRBD1. This CDR3 spans 17 amino acids. V dropped 6 bases and J dropped 0; count of bases not matched to a gene: 10. DNA of the CDR3: TGTGCCAGCAGACATTCGCCGGGACAGGTCTCCTACAATGAGCAGTTCTTC. Protein product: CASRHSPGQVSYNEQFF.